This record covers a single T cell receptor beta chain. No cognate antigen has been identified for it. There are no base qualities to consult, and no much larger clone falls within one base. V lost 4 bases and J lost 9 bases, and the count of bases not matched to a germline gene is 6. The CDR1 and CDR2 encoded by the germline V gene are SGHAT and FQNNGV. The CDR3 has 13 amino acids, counting the end cysteine and phenylalanine. CDR3 DNA only is kept here, 39 bases in frame from base 1. The sample originates from a study of identifying expanded T cells in peripheral blood (dated 2019 in TCRdb). About the investigation overall: Separate aliquots of the same genomic DNA pool were sequenced to produce technical replicates, and four replicates were compared in pairs. The full study reports these points: Across all healthy-donor time intervals, the beta-binomial model significantly lowered both the number of clones called differentially abundant and the false-positive rate. The binomial model flagged around 1.2 differentially abundant clones between technical replicates, compared with around 15 over approximately 2 weeks and 19 over four weeks. For all healthy donors, the variance in clone template counts between approximately 2-week samples rose significantly as total template count increased. The authors expected that biological variance in healthy repertoires might rise further over much longer intervals, such as months to years.

The immunoSEQ Assay, which relies on bias-controlled multiplex PCR amplification of genomic DNA, was used to profile TCRbeta CDR3 regions. On the study's bioinformatics: The absolute abundance of each unique TCRbeta CDR3 region was quantified after sequences were collapsed and filtered. Differential abundance was tested with two models: a binomial (Fisher-equivalent) model and a beta-binomial model that adds time-dependent variance fitted from healthy donors. Any clone with fewer than 5 combined templates was excluded, and a clone was called differentially abundant if its Benjamini-Hochberg FDR was below 0.01. The form v = (b*log(k)+a)^2 was used to model beta-binomial variance as a function of total template count across the two samples. TCRdb carries this immuneACCESS record with in-frame sequences only. Its versions omit some clonotypes, under half of them owing to an unresolved V gene in the studies checked, with the rest unexplained. The DNA gave D and trimming, while V, J and clone size come from that table. For this sample there are around 100,000 clones; approximately 90% appear just once. Jointly, the top ten make up roughly a sixth of the sample.

During the collection period, no immune events, such as infections, were documented for the healthy donors. Healthy-donor blood repertoires served as a training cohort to calibrate time-dependent variance in a beta-binomial model of T-cell clone differential abundance. There were some ten healthy donors in the training cohort, of whom 3 were female and 7 were male. On average the donors were around 39 years old, and their ages spanned roughly 29 to 64 years. Whole blood was collected from each healthy donor at three time points spaced 2 to 3 weeks apart and obtained from a commercial supplier. For immunosequencing, genomic DNA was extracted from unsorted whole blood.

The source is a person aged 18 to 70 in good health. In this chain, TRBV11-2 is recombined with TRBJ2-1; the junction holds 7 bases that match TRBD1. The sequenced material came from blood. Read as DNA, the sequence is TGTGCCAGCAGCTACCAAGGGGGCACTGAGCAGTTCTTC. It codes for CASSYQGGTEQFF.